Listed below are T cell receptor beta chains from one sample, sequenced in a study of OX40 agonist ivuxolimab in advanced cancers. Here immunoSEQ multiplex PCR was the method, and the copy in TCRdb shows in-frame clones only, minus some. This table holds tens of thousands of clones, 85% to 90% found once. The sequencing used CD4+ or CD8+ T cells sorted from blood, collected in a trial of the OX40 agonist ivuxolimab. These receptors were obtained from an adult with an advanced solid tumor such as melanoma, head and neck, liver or kidney cancer. The CDR3 runs from the conserved cysteine through the conserved F or W. The D gene is left open where the match is weak. Size is omitted from some rows. Given values are once, few, many or a class for expanded clones.

V gene	J gene	D gene	clone size	CDR3 DNA	CDR3 protein
TRBV9	TRBJ2-1	NA	NA	TGTGCCAGCAGCGTAGCTGGGCTAGCAGGCAGTCATGAGCAGTTCTTC	CASSVAGLAGSHEQFF
TRBV7-2	TRBJ2-3	TRBD2	NA	TGTGCCAGCAGCTCCCCGAACAGACCTAGCGGGGAAAGCACAGATACGCAGTATTTT	CASSSPNRPSGESTDTQYF
TRBV30	TRBJ2-7	NA	NA	TGTGCCTGGAGTTCGAGATACGAGCAGTACTTC	CAWSSRYEQYF
TRBV5-1	TRBJ1-2	TRBD1	NA	TGCGCCAGCAGCTTGGGACTTGGGACAGCTAACTATGGCTACACCTTC	CASSLGLGTANYGYTF
TRBV6-1	TRBJ2-7	NA	NA	TGTGCCAGCACTGGGCAGATCTACGAGCAGTACTTC	CASTGQIYEQYF
TRBV2	TRBJ2-1	NA	NA	TGTGCCAGCGTGGCTGGCTATGAGCAGTTCTTC	CASVAGYEQFF
TRBV4-2	TRBJ1-2	NA	NA	TGTGCCAGCAGCCAAGATCAGGACTATGGCTACACCTTC	CASSQDQDYGYTF
TRBV27	TRBJ2-1	NA	NA	TGTGCCAGCAGTTTCAGAGAGCTTGGTGAGCAGTTCTTC	CASSFRELGEQFF
TRBV6-6	TRBJ2-5	NA	NA	TGTGCCAGCACCCCTCACACGTACCAAGAGACCCAGTACTTC	CASTPHTYQETQYF
TRBV10-3	TRBJ2-7	NA	NA	TGTGCCATCAGTGGGGCGCGCGAGCAGTACTTC	CAISGAREQYF
TRBV4-2	TRBJ2-5	TRBD2	NA	TGTGCCAGCAGCCATTCCGGGACTAGCGGGGGGGAAGTGGAGACCCAGTACTTC	CASSHSGTSGGEVETQYF
TRBV4-1	TRBJ2-5	NA	once	TGCGCCAGCAGCCACGCGGACGGTTCGGGAGAGACCCAGTACTTC	CASSHADGSGETQYF
TRBV28	TRBJ1-3	NA	NA	TGTGCCAGCACGGGACGGCATGACTCTGGAAACACCATATATTTT	CASTGRHDSGNTIYF
TRBV9	TRBJ2-7	TRBD1	NA	TGTGCCAGCAGCGCGACAGGGACGGCCTACGAGCAGTACTTC	CASSATGTAYEQYF
TRBV28	TRBJ1-4	NA	NA	TGTGCCAGCAGTTTCCTGCGTGAAAAACTGTTTTTT	CASSFLREKLFF
TRBV6-5	TRBJ2-7	NA	NA	TGTGCCAGCAGGAAAGGTGCAGGGGAGAGATACGAGCAGTACTTC	CASRKGAGERYEQYF
TRBV7-9	TRBJ2-1	TRBD1	NA	TGTGCCAGCAGACCGGGGGTCGGACAGGGACTTGAGCAGTTCTTC	CASRPGVGQGLEQFF
TRBV18	TRBJ2-1	NA	NA	TGTGCCAGCTCACCCGGGGACATAATACCGGACAATGAGCAGTTCTTC	CASSPGDIIPDNEQFF
TRBV6-5	TRBJ2-7	NA	NA	TGTGCCAGCAGAAATTATCGGACAGTTCCCTACGAGCAGTACTTC	CASRNYRTVPYEQYF
TRBV11-2	TRBJ1-4	NA	NA	TGTGCCAGCAGCTTAGCAGGGGCGGGTGAAAAACTGTTTTTT	CASSLAGAGEKLFF
TRBV19	TRBJ1-6	TRBD1	NA	TGTGCCAGTAGTTTATCCGGGACAGATAATTCACCCCTCCACTTT	CASSLSGTDNSPLHF
TRBV19	TRBJ2-7	TRBD2	NA	TGTGCCAGTAGTGCGCTAGCGGGAGGGCCAGGTTACGAGCAGTACTTC	CASSALAGGPGYEQYF
TRBV5-1	TRBJ2-7	NA	NA	TGCGCCAGCAGCTTGGTAGGCAGCTCCTACGAGCAGTACTTC	CASSLVGSSYEQYF
TRBV7-2	TRBJ1-2	NA	once	TGTGCCAGCAGCTCCCAAGGTACCGCAGAATTCTATGGCTACACCTTC	CASSSQGTAEFYGYTF
TRBV4-3	TRBJ2-3	TRBD2	NA	TGCGCCAGCAGCCAAGATCCTAGCGGGGGGGCTCTAGATACGCAGTATTTT	CASSQDPSGGALDTQYF
TRBV28	TRBJ2-5	NA	NA	TGTGCCAGCAGTTTATGGGGGGCGGGGCAAGAGACCCAGTACTTC	CASSLWGAGQETQYF
TRBV6-1	TRBJ1-2	NA	NA	TGTGCCAGCAGTGGGGACACGAACTATGGCTACACCTTC	CASSGDTNYGYTF
TRBV15	TRBJ1-1	NA	NA	TGTGCCACCAGCAGAGATGGGGAGAGGGCTTTCTTT	CATSRDGERAFF
TRBV28	TRBJ1-2	TRBD1	NA	TGTGCCAGCGGTCCCGGGACAGTTGACTATGGCTACACCTTC	CASGPGTVDYGYTF
TRBV28	TRBJ2-2	NA	NA	TGTGCCAGCAGTCTCCGACCTCCCGGGGAGCTGTTTTTT	CASSLRPPGELFF
TRBV7-3	TRBJ2-5	NA	NA	TGTGCCAGCAGCTTAGGCTGGCAAGAGACCCAGTACTTC	CASSLGWQETQYF
TRBV27	TRBJ1-5	NA	NA	TGTGCCAGCAGGCGGACAGAGTATAGCAATCAGCCCCAGCATTTT	CASRRTEYSNQPQHF
TRBV19	TRBJ1-4	NA	once	TGTGCCAGTAGTAGAGAGTCTCCGGGACTGTCGGTTCGCAATGAAAAACTGTTTTTT	CASSRESPGLSVRNEKLFF
TRBV19	TRBJ1-1	NA	NA	TGTGCCAGTAGACAGACAGACGACGTACCTGAAGCTTTCTTT	CASRQTDDVPEAFF
TRBV19	TRBJ1-1	TRBD1	NA	TGTGCCAGTCAGAGGGGAGGGGGCGCGGACACTGAAGCTTTCTTT	CASQRGGGADTEAFF
TRBV5-1	TRBJ2-7	NA	NA	TGCGCCAGCAGCAGGGACGGGGCCTCCTACGAGCAGTACTTC	CASSRDGASYEQYF
TRBV25-1	TRBJ1-1	NA	few	TGTGCCAGCAGTGAATGGGGCAACACTGAAGCTTTCTTT	CASSEWGNTEAFF
TRBV11-2	TRBJ2-1	TRBD2	NA	TGTGCCAGCAGCTTCGGACTAGCGGGTAATGAGCAGTTCTTC	CASSFGLAGNEQFF
TRBV29-1	TRBJ2-7	TRBD1	NA	TGCAGCGTTGCCGCGGGACAGGGGTACTACGAGCAGTACTTC	CSVAAGQGYYEQYF
TRBV11-2	TRBJ1-4	NA	NA	TGTGCCAGCAGCTTAGGGGGCCCTTTCGAAAAACTGTTTTTT	CASSLGGPFEKLFF
TRBV19	TRBJ1-1	NA	NA	TGTGCCAGTAGTATAATACCCCCCCCTCTGAACACTGAAGCTTTCTTT	CASSIIPPPLNTEAFF
TRBV11-2	TRBJ2-3	TRBD1	NA	TGTGCCAGCAGTTCCGGGACAGGGGGCACAGATACGCAGTATTTT	CASSSGTGGTDTQYF
TRBV19	TRBJ2-7	TRBD1	NA	TGTGCCAGTAGTACGGGGACAGGGCACTCCTACGAGCAGTACTTC	CASSTGTGHSYEQYF
TRBV4-1	TRBJ2-2	TRBD2	NA	TGCGCCAGCAGCCAACCCCGCGCGGGGGCCGGGGAGCTGTTTTTT	CASSQPRAGAGELFF
TRBV6-1	TRBJ2-3	NA	NA	TGTGCCAGCAGGGGGTCGGGTGTCCTTGGTACGCAGTATTTT	CASRGSGVLGTQYF
TRBV6-5	TRBJ2-1	NA	NA	TGTGCCAGCAGTTACCGGAGTTCCTACAATGAGCAGTTCTTC	CASSYRSSYNEQFF
TRBV6-5	TRBJ2-7	TRBD2	NA	TGTGCCAGCAGTTACTCGACTAGCGGGGCTTACGAGCAGTACTTC	CASSYSTSGAYEQYF
TRBV27	TRBJ1-2	TRBD1	NA	TGTGCCAGCAGACTCGGGGAGGGGGCAGGCGGCTACACCTTC	CASRLGEGAGGYTF
TRBV30	TRBJ1-5	NA	NA	TGTGCCTGGAGTCCGGCTAATTTTGATAGCAATCAGCCCCAGCATTTT	CAWSPANFDSNQPQHF
TRBV19	TRBJ2-7	TRBD1	once	TGTGCCAGTAGTACGGGACAGAACTCCTACGAGCAGTACTTC	CASSTGQNSYEQYF
TRBV11-2	TRBJ2-3	NA	NA	TGTGCCAGCAGCTTAGATCGGGGAGATACGCAGTATTTT	CASSLDRGDTQYF